A selection of T cell receptor beta chains follows, all from one sample in a study of patients and donors after allogeneic stem cell transplantation. In TCRdb, the RT-PCR reads were re-called with MiXCR into one record per CDR3 protein. The table has under 170,000 distinct CDR3 sequences, about two fifths seen once. Material: blood, either unsorted or a sorted T cell fraction (not recorded which). These receptors were taken from a human donor who was either an allogeneic HSCT recipient or a stem cell or donor lymphocyte infusion donor (not recorded which). It is not recorded whose cells these are; they may come from a transplant donor. Both conserved end residues are part of each CDR3. D genes are given only for firm matches. For some rows the clone size is stated as once, few or many, or as a class when expanded; others skip it.

clone_size: few
j_call: TRBJ1-1
d_call: TRBD1
v_call: TRBV12-3/TRBV12-4
cdr3_nt: TGTGCCAGCACCCTAGGGGGGGTCAGGGGGCGCGAGGAAGCTTTCTTT
cdr3_aa: CASTLGGVRGREEAFF

clone_size: few
j_call: TRBJ1-3
d_call: TRBD1
v_call: TRBV4-3
cdr3_nt: TGCGCCAGCAGCCAGTGGACAGGCCCTGGAAACACCATATATTTT
cdr3_aa: CASSQWTGPGNTIYF

clone_size: few
j_call: TRBJ1-1
d_call: -
v_call: TRBV6-5
cdr3_nt: TGTGCCAGCAGACAGGGCCTCAACACTGAAGCTTTCTTT
cdr3_aa: CASRQGLNTEAFF

clone_size: once
j_call: TRBJ1-6
d_call: TRBD1
v_call: TRBV27
cdr3_nt: TGTGCCAGCAGTTTAAATTCCCCGGACAGGACACCCCTCCACTTT
cdr3_aa: CASSLNSPDRTPLHF

clone_size: -
j_call: TRBJ2-6
d_call: -
v_call: TRBV20-1
cdr3_nt: TGCAGTGCTAGAGATAAGCACTCTGGGGCCAACGTCCTGACTTTC
cdr3_aa: CSARDKHSGANVLTF

clone_size: -
j_call: TRBJ2-2
d_call: -
v_call: TRBV9
cdr3_nt: TGTGCCAGCAGCGTAGAAGGCTCCGGGGAGCTGTTTTTT
cdr3_aa: CASSVEGSGELFF

clone_size: -
j_call: TRBJ1-1
d_call: -
v_call: TRBV29-1
cdr3_nt: TGCAGCGTCCGTGGAGGACTTCGATTGAACACTGAAGCTTTCTTT
cdr3_aa: CSVRGGLRLNTEAFF

clone_size: -
j_call: TRBJ1-1
d_call: -
v_call: TRBV24-1
cdr3_nt: TGTGCCACCAGTGACCCCGGTAGCACTGAAGCTTTCTTT
cdr3_aa: CATSDPGSTEAFF

clone_size: -
j_call: TRBJ2-1
d_call: -
v_call: TRBV6-5
cdr3_nt: TGTGCCAGCAGTTTACAGGGGACTAGAAGGTTCAATGAGCAGTTCTTC
cdr3_aa: CASSLQGTRRFNEQFF

clone_size: -
j_call: TRBJ1-6
d_call: -
v_call: TRBV6-5
cdr3_nt: TGTGCCAGCACCAGTCTAAATTCACCCCTCCACTTT
cdr3_aa: CASTSLNSPLHF

clone_size: few
j_call: TRBJ1-2
d_call: -
v_call: TRBV4-3
cdr3_nt: TGCGCCAGCAGCCAAGCCAGGGGAGGCTATGGCTACACCTTC
cdr3_aa: CASSQARGGYGYTF

clone_size: -
j_call: TRBJ2-1
d_call: -
v_call: TRBV4-3
cdr3_nt: TGCGCCAGCAGCCAGGGGACCGGGTATGAGCAGTTCTTC
cdr3_aa: CASSQGTGYEQFF

clone_size: few
j_call: TRBJ1-2
d_call: -
v_call: TRBV7-2
cdr3_nt: TGTGCCAGCAGCTCGGACTTTACGGGCTACACCTTC
cdr3_aa: CASSSDFTGYTF

clone_size: -
j_call: TRBJ2-7
d_call: -
v_call: TRBV28
cdr3_nt: TGTGCCAGCAGTTTAGCGGGGCAGTCATACGAGCAGTACTTC
cdr3_aa: CASSLAGQSYEQYF

clone_size: few
j_call: TRBJ1-1
d_call: TRBD1
v_call: TRBV7-6
cdr3_nt: TGTGCCAGCAGCGCCACAGGGGGCGAAGGCACTGAAGCTTTCTTT
cdr3_aa: CASSATGGEGTEAFF

clone_size: few
j_call: TRBJ1-1
d_call: TRBD1
v_call: TRBV9
cdr3_nt: TGTGCCAGCAGCGCCCAGATGGGACAGGGAACTGAAGCTTTCTTT
cdr3_aa: CASSAQMGQGTEAFF

clone_size: -
j_call: TRBJ2-7
d_call: -
v_call: TRBV15
cdr3_nt: TGTGCCACCAGCAGAGATGGGCAAGGACTGTACTACGAGCAGTACTTC
cdr3_aa: CATSRDGQGLYYEQYF

clone_size: -
j_call: TRBJ1-2
d_call: TRBD1
v_call: TRBV5-1
cdr3_nt: TGCGCCAGCAGCTCCCAGGGACAGGGGTTTGGCTACACCTTC
cdr3_aa: CASSSQGQGFGYTF

clone_size: -
j_call: TRBJ2-7
d_call: -
v_call: TRBV28
cdr3_nt: TGTGCCAGCCATGAGGCTGGGACAGCGGGTGTACTGTACTTC
cdr3_aa: CASHEAGTAGVLYF

clone_size: few
j_call: TRBJ1-6
d_call: -
v_call: TRBV4-3
cdr3_nt: TGCGCCAGCAGCCAAGATATTGGGTCCTCTAATTCACCCCTCCACTTT
cdr3_aa: CASSQDIGSSNSPLHF

clone_size: -
j_call: TRBJ1-1
d_call: -
v_call: TRBV10-3
cdr3_nt: TGTGCTATCAACGAAGGTACTGAAGCTTTCTTT
cdr3_aa: CAINEGTEAFF

clone_size: few
j_call: TRBJ1-2
d_call: -
v_call: TRBV10-3
cdr3_nt: TGTGCCATCAGTGACAATAAGGGCCACTATGGCTACACCTTC
cdr3_aa: CAISDNKGHYGYTF

clone_size: -
j_call: TRBJ2-1
d_call: TRBD2
v_call: TRBV7-9
cdr3_nt: TGTGCCAGCAGCTTAGCCCGGGGGGGCCTGGGAAATGAGCAGTTCTTC
cdr3_aa: CASSLARGGLGNEQFF

clone_size: -
j_call: TRBJ1-6
d_call: TRBD1
v_call: TRBV4-1
cdr3_nt: TGCGCCAGCAGCCAAGTACAGGGGGCCGGATCACCCCTCCACTTT
cdr3_aa: CASSQVQGAGSPLHF

clone_size: -
j_call: TRBJ2-7
d_call: TRBD2
v_call: TRBV11-2
cdr3_nt: TGTGCCAGCAGCTCCCGTAGGAGCGGGGCCTACTACGAGCAGTACTTC
cdr3_aa: CASSSRRSGAYYEQYF

clone_size: few
j_call: TRBJ2-2
d_call: -
v_call: TRBV12-3/TRBV12-4
cdr3_nt: TGTGCCAGCTTCTACGGTGCCCTCACCGGGGAGCTGTTTTTT
cdr3_aa: CASFYGALTGELFF

clone_size: -
j_call: TRBJ2-3
d_call: -
v_call: TRBV12-3/TRBV12-4
cdr3_nt: TGTGCCAGCAGCCGTGACTGGCGCACAGATACGCAGTATTTT
cdr3_aa: CASSRDWRTDTQYF

clone_size: -
j_call: TRBJ1-6
d_call: -
v_call: TRBV28
cdr3_nt: TGTGCCAGCAGACTGCGAGGGGGAAGTGATAATTCACCCCTCCACTTT
cdr3_aa: CASRLRGGSDNSPLHF

clone_size: few
j_call: TRBJ1-1
d_call: -
v_call: TRBV12-3/TRBV12-4
cdr3_nt: TGTGCCAGCAGTTTAAATCGGTGGGAAGCTTTCTTT
cdr3_aa: CASSLNRWEAFF

clone_size: -
j_call: TRBJ1-1
d_call: -
v_call: TRBV12-5
cdr3_nt: TGTGCTAGTGGTTGGGGGGTATCGAACACTGAAGCTTTCTTT
cdr3_aa: CASGWGVSNTEAFF

clone_size: few
j_call: TRBJ1-4
d_call: -
v_call: TRBV28
cdr3_nt: TGTGCCAGCAGTTTAAACCCCCGGGCAACTAATGAAAAACTGTTTTTT
cdr3_aa: CASSLNPRATNEKLFF

clone_size: few
j_call: TRBJ2-5
d_call: -
v_call: TRBV6-5
cdr3_nt: TGTGCCAGCAGTCCTGGGGGGGAGACCCAGTACTTC
cdr3_aa: CASSPGGETQYF

clone_size: -
j_call: TRBJ1-5
d_call: -
v_call: TRBV16
cdr3_nt: TGTGCCAGCAGCCTCTATGGCGGGATTAATCAGCCCCAGCATTTT
cdr3_aa: CASSLYGGINQPQHF

clone_size: few
j_call: TRBJ1-5
d_call: TRBD1
v_call: TRBV7-9
cdr3_nt: TGTGCCAGCAGCTTTGGACAGGACAATCAGCCCCAGCATTTT
cdr3_aa: CASSFGQDNQPQHF

clone_size: -
j_call: TRBJ1-4
d_call: -
v_call: TRBV25-1
cdr3_nt: TGTGCCAGCAGTGATCCGGAAAAACTGTTTTTT
cdr3_aa: CASSDPEKLFF

clone_size: -
j_call: TRBJ2-5
d_call: -
v_call: TRBV30
cdr3_nt: TGTGCCTGGAGTGAGGGGGCCCGGGGGGAGACCCAGTACTTC
cdr3_aa: CAWSEGARGETQYF

clone_size: -
j_call: TRBJ2-2
d_call: -
v_call: TRBV5-1
cdr3_nt: TGCGCCAGCAGGGGAGGTACCGGGGAGCTGTTTTTT
cdr3_aa: CASRGGTGELFF

clone_size: -
j_call: TRBJ2-5
d_call: TRBD2
v_call: TRBV6-1
cdr3_nt: TGTGCCAGCAGTAAGGGACTAGCGGGGGTGGAGACCCAGTACTTC
cdr3_aa: CASSKGLAGVETQYF

clone_size: -
j_call: TRBJ1-6
d_call: TRBD1
v_call: TRBV9
cdr3_nt: TGTGCCAGCAGCGAGGAGGGACAGGGAAATTCACCCCTCCACTTT
cdr3_aa: CASSEEGQGNSPLHF

clone_size: few
j_call: TRBJ2-1
d_call: TRBD2
v_call: TRBV27
cdr3_nt: TGTGCCAGCAGTTTCTCCGTTGGCGGGGGGGCCACCTACAATGAGCAGTTCTTC
cdr3_aa: CASSFSVGGGATYNEQFF

clone_size: -
j_call: TRBJ2-5
d_call: -
v_call: TRBV28
cdr3_nt: TGTGCCAGCAGTTCGGACGGTGGGGAGACCCAGTACTTC
cdr3_aa: CASSSDGGETQYF

clone_size: -
j_call: TRBJ1-5
d_call: -
v_call: TRBV12-3/TRBV12-4
cdr3_nt: TGTGCCAGCAGCCGGGACACATTCAATCAGCCCCAGCATTTT
cdr3_aa: CASSRDTFNQPQHF

clone_size: -
j_call: TRBJ1-2
d_call: -
v_call: TRBV7-9
cdr3_nt: TGTGCCAGCAGCTGGGCGGCAGGGACGGAGGCTAACTATGGCTACACCTTC
cdr3_aa: CASSWAAGTEANYGYTF

clone_size: few
j_call: TRBJ1-4
d_call: -
v_call: TRBV12-3/TRBV12-4
cdr3_nt: TGTGCCAGCACTTTCAATGAAAAACTGTTTTTT
cdr3_aa: CASTFNEKLFF

clone_size: once
j_call: TRBJ2-7
d_call: -
v_call: TRBV9
cdr3_nt: TGTGCCAGCAGCGTAGGAGACGCAGACGAGCAGTACTTC
cdr3_aa: CASSVGDADEQYF

clone_size: few
j_call: TRBJ1-4
d_call: TRBD1
v_call: TRBV12-3/TRBV12-4
cdr3_nt: TGTGCCAGCAGACCAACAGGGGGACGGGCAACTAATGAAAAACTGTTTTTT
cdr3_aa: CASRPTGGRATNEKLFF

clone_size: few
j_call: TRBJ1-5
d_call: TRBD1
v_call: TRBV12-3/TRBV12-4
cdr3_nt: TGTGCCAGCAGAGGGGACAGGGAAGGTGAGCCCCAGCATTTT
cdr3_aa: CASRGDREGEPQHF

clone_size: -
j_call: TRBJ1-3
d_call: -
v_call: TRBV7-2
cdr3_nt: TGTGCCTCAACCTTGGGAGGAAACACCATATATTTT
cdr3_aa: CASTLGGNTIYF

clone_size: -
j_call: TRBJ1-3
d_call: -
v_call: TRBV5-1
cdr3_nt: TGCGCCAGCTTCGACGACAGCTCTGGAAACACCATATATTTT
cdr3_aa: CASFDDSSGNTIYF

clone_size: -
j_call: TRBJ1-5
d_call: -
v_call: TRBV6-1
cdr3_nt: TGTGCCACGTCGAGGGCAGGGGATGGTGAGCCCCAGCATTTT
cdr3_aa: CATSRAGDGEPQHF

clone_size: -
j_call: TRBJ1-6
d_call: TRBD1
v_call: TRBV6-2/TRBV6-3
cdr3_nt: TGTGCCAGCAGTTACCTAGGGACAGCGATCCCTAATTCACCCCTCCACTTT
cdr3_aa: CASSYLGTAIPNSPLHF